This entry lists 25 T cell receptor beta chains sequenced from one sample in a study of regulatory T cells in long-lasting Graves disease. The sample's time point: newly diagnosed GD, antithyroid drugs for less than 3 months. PBMC-derived RNA was used for the TCR library. The TCR beta library used iRepertoire HTBI primers with Arm-PCR amplification of CDR3. TCRdb reprocessed the multiplex PCR reads via MiXCR and lists one record per CDR3 protein. The sample consists of 350,000 to 400,000 distinct CDR3 sequences, about 14% of them appearing once. Material: peripheral blood mononuclear cells (PBMCs), obtained at new diagnosis, from a patient treated with antithyroid drugs. These receptors were taken from a female donor with Graves disease.

This clonotype has a handful of counts. The chain uses TRBV18 and TRBJ2-7, with 10 bases matching TRBD1. CDR1 and CDR2 (germline): KGHSH, LQKENI. Trimming removed 4 bases from V and 3 bases from J; junction bases left unmatched: 6. This CDR3 has 15 residues. The CDR3 loop reads CASSRGGTGVYEQYF. As DNA, the CDR3 is TGTGCCAGCTCACGAGGAGGGACAGGGGTCTACGAGCAGTACTTC.

In this sample, this clonotype turned up a few times. The V call is TRBV27, the J call TRBJ2-5; possibly TRBD1 for D (7 bases). The germline V gene encodes CDR1 MNHEY and CDR2 SMNVEV (reference sequence). V shed 6 bases and J shed 5 bases, with 43 bases lying between them. The CDR3 loop spans 23 amino acids. The CDR3 reads CASSSPVEGGEWDSPAVWETQYF. The CDR3 DNA reads TGTGCCAGCAGCTCGCCCGTCGAGGGCGGGGAATGGGACAGTCCGGCGGTTTGGGAGACCCAGTACTTC.

This clonotype was picked up many times. The rearrangement links TRBV20-1 to TRBJ1-2; D call uncertain. In germline, CDR1 is DFQATT, CDR2 SNEGSKA (reference sequence). There are 11 residues in the CDR3. V was trimmed by 5 bases and J by 5 bases, leaving 9 bases between them. CDR3 protein: CSADQAYGYTF. The CDR3 coding sequence is TGCAGTGCTGACCAGGCATATGGCTACACCTTC.

The chain combines TRBV11-2 with TRBJ2-7, with D unclear. Germline CDR1 reads SGHAT; CDR2 reads FQNNGV. Trimming took off 3 bases at V and 7 bases at J, with 19 bases between the two ends. CDR3 length equals 15 residues. This chain's CDR3 is CASSFERGNVLEQYF. The CDR3 nucleotides read TGTGCCAGCAGCTTTGAACGCGGAAACGTTTTGGAGCAGTACTTC.

This clonotype was recorded many times. The rearrangement joins TRBV7-9 to TRBJ2-7; a possible D gene is TRBD2 (6 bases). In germline, CDR1 is SEHNR, CDR2 FQNEAQ (reference sequence). The length of the CDR3 is 15 residues. The V end lost 1 base, the J end lost 7 bases, and 17 bases lay between the germline ends. CDR3 region: CASSLVGLGGLEQYF. The DNA of the CDR3 is TGTGCCAGCAGCTTAGTTGGCTTGGGGGGTTTGGAGCAGTACTTC.

This clonotype showed up many times. The J gene is TRBJ1-1, the V gene TRBV2; D perhaps matches TRBD1 (5 bases). CDR3 length equals 15 residues. Germline CDR1 and CDR2: SNHLY and FYNNEI. Trimming took 5 bases from V and 0 from J, leaving 13 bases between them. This CDR3 reads CASSKTGRMNTEAFF. As DNA, the CDR3 is TGTGCCAGCAGTAAGACGGGACGGATGAACACTGAAGCTTTCTTT.

The gene calls are TRBV12-3 or TRBV12-4 and TRBJ2-3; 11 bases match TRBD2. V was pared by 6 bases and J by 2 bases, with 7 bases of the junction left unmatched. The CDR3 consists of 16 residues. This CDR3 reads CASRRIAGGSTDTQYF. The CDR3 nucleotides read TGTGCCAGCAGGAGGATAGCGGGGGGGTCCACAGATACGCAGTATTTT.

Many counts were recorded for this clonotype. V and J are TRBV3-1 and TRBJ1-1; D unresolved. This CDR3 contains 12 residues. V was clipped by 3 bases and J by 4 bases, with 6 bases between them. Germline V gene data show CDR1 as LGHDT and CDR2 as YNNKEL (reference sequence). CDR3: CASSQGITEAFF. The DNA of the CDR3 is TGTGCCAGCAGCCAGGGCATCACTGAAGCTTTCTTT. The whole variable domain, filled in from reference TRBV3-1 and TRBJ1-1, reads DTAVSQTPKYLVTQMGNDKSIKCEQNLGHDTMYWYKQDSKKFLKIMFSYNNKELIINETVPNRFSPKSPDKAHLNLHINSLELGDSAVYFCASSQGITEAFFGQGTRLTVV.

This clonotype was observed at least ten times. The V gene is TRBV11-2, the J gene TRBJ1-4; D might be TRBD1 (5 bases). The germline CDR1 and CDR2 sequences are SGHAT and FQNNGV. V lost 3 bases to trimming and J lost 7 bases, with 12 bases between them. The CDR3 has 14 residues. The DNA for the CDR3 is TGTGCCAGCAGCTTGGGACCGGAGATTGAAAAACTGTTTTTT. Translated: CASSLGPEIEKLFF.

This clonotype was counted ten times or more. One end of the junction varies from germline; a read error may be responsible. This sequence joins TRBV7-7 and TRBJ2-1; 8 nucleotides agree with TRBD2. This CDR3 has 14 amino acids. Germline V gene lookup returns CDR1 SSHAT and CDR2 FNYEAQ (reference sequence). The CDR3 nucleotides read TGTGCTAGCAGCTTAAGCGGGAGTTATGATGAGCAGTTCTTC. It yields the protein CASSLSGSYDEQFF.

The chain joins TRBV10-1 to TRBJ2-3, with 11 bases matching TRBD2. The CDR3 totals 19 residues. Trimming at V came to 7 bases and at J to 8 bases, leaving 23 bases not matched to a gene. Per germline, CDR1 WNHNN and CDR2 SYGVQD (reference sequence). CDR3 DNA sequence: TGCGCCAGCATAGCGGGAGGGCACGAACCCACCACCCTTCTCGGTACGCAGTATTTT. This encodes CASIAGGHEPTTLLGTQYF.

This clonotype was picked up many times. The V and J genes are TRBV2 and TRBJ2-7, with TRBD2 matching 10 bases. V gave up 5 bases and J gave up 0 bases; unmatched junction bases: 7. The CDR3 spans 16 residues. Germline assignment: CDR1 SNHLY and CDR2 FYNNEI. The CDR3, as DNA: TGTGCCAGCAGTCAGACGACTAGCGGGCCCTCCTACGAGCAGTACTTC. It translates to CASSQTTSGPSYEQYF.

There are many counts of this clonotype. The chain has TRBV4-2 and TRBJ1-2, with D unresolved. V lost 0 bases and J lost 4, with 15 bases in between. This CDR3 is built from 16 residues. Germline CDR1 LGHNA, CDR2 YNFKEQ. This chain's CDR3 is CASSQENSRSLYGYTF. The DNA of the CDR3 is TGTGCCAGCAGCCAAGAAAATTCAAGGTCCCTCTATGGCTACACCTTC.

V and J are TRBV7-2 and TRBJ2-3; D tentatively reads TRBD1 or TRBD2 (5 bases each). Germline CDR1 is SGHTA and CDR2 is FQGNSA. V dropped 5 bases and J dropped 3 bases, with 15 bases sitting between them. The CDR3 extends over 15 amino acids. CDR3 sequence: CASSPGTGTTDTQYF. CDR3 bases: TGTGCCAGCAGCCCGGGGACCGGAACTACAGATACGCAGTATTTT.

This clonotype occurred many times. This chain connects TRBV11-2 to TRBJ2-7; TRBD1 aligns across 9 bases. This CDR3 spans 16 amino acids. Germline trimming cut 4 bases from V and 4 bases from J; bases unmatched to any gene: 11. Looked up from germline, CDR1 is SGHAT and CDR2 is FQNNGV. CDR3 sequence: CASSSQRDRAGYEQYF. CDR3 bases: TGTGCCAGCAGCTCCCAGAGGGACAGGGCTGGGTACGAGCAGTACTTC. The entire variable domain, with the rest obtained from reference TRBV11-2 and TRBJ2-7, is as follows: EAGVAQSPRYKIIEKRQSVAFWCNPISGHATLYWYQQILGQGPKLLIQFQNNGVVDDSQLPKDRFSAERLKGVDSTLKIQPAKLEDSAVYLCASSSQRDRAGYEQYFGPGTRLTVT.

The table lists this clonotype with many counts. The chain uses TRBV30 and TRBJ2-1; D is perhaps TRBD1 (7 bases). V was trimmed by 1 base and J by 14 bases, leaving 15 bases between them. The CDR3 is 12 residues long. CDR1 and CDR2 from the germline V gene are GTSNPN and SVGIG (reference sequence). CDR3 sequence reads: CAWSEGGGTEFF. In DNA form, the CDR3 reads TGTGCCTGGAGTGAAGGGGGCGGGACAGAGTTCTTC. Full variable domain (rest looked up from reference TRBV30 and TRBJ2-1): SQTIHQWPATLVQPVGSPLSLECTVEGTSNPNLYWYRQAAGRGLQLLFYSVGIGQISSEVPQNLSASRPQDRQFILSSKKLLLSDSGFYLCAWSEGGGTEFFGPGTRLTVL.

To note about this clonotype: The conserved phenylalanine or tryptophan normally closing the CDR3 is absent here, so this likely arose from a read error. The chain links TRBV9 to TRBJ2-1, with a tentative D call TRBD1 (6 bases). Germline V gene lookup returns CDR1 SGDLS and CDR2 YYNGEE. The CDR3 contains 15 residues. V gave up 3 bases and J gave up 2 bases, with 12 bases separating them. The CDR3 DNA reads TGTGCCAGCAGCGATGTGGGGACAACCTACAATGAGCAGTTCCTC. Amino acids: CASSDVGTTYNEQFL.

There are many counts of this clonotype. The genes are TRBV29-1 and TRBJ2-6; 13 bases map to TRBD2. The germline CDR1 and CDR2 sequences are SQVTM and ANQGSEA. The V gene end was trimmed by 0 bases and the J gene end by 2 bases; junction bases not matched to a gene: 7. CDR3 size: 19 residues. CDR3 loop: CSVEDTTSGRAPGANVLTF. The CDR3 DNA reads TGCAGCGTTGAAGACACCACTAGCGGGAGGGCCCCTGGGGCCAACGTCCTGACTTTC.

This sequence joins TRBV11-2 and TRBJ1-1; D is uncertain. The CDR3 covers 13 residues. CDR1 is SGHAT, CDR2 FQNNGV, per germline. V lost 1 base, J lost 6 bases, and 9 bases lay in between. The CDR3 region has the DNA TGTGCCAGCAGCTTAGTCTCGGCCGCTGAAGCTTTCTTT. Encoded protein: CASSLVSAAEAFF.

V is TRBV30 and J is TRBJ1-2; no firm D call. The CDR3 spans 13 residues. Trimming took off 5 bases at V and 6 bases at J, with 16 bases between the two ends. Germline values: CDR1 GTSNPN, CDR2 SVGIG (reference sequence). The CDR3 protein is CAWAPMSGDGYTF. The CDR3 bases are TGTGCCTGGGCCCCTATGTCTGGCGATGGCTACACCTTC.

This clonotype was detected only a few times. The chain is built from TRBV24-1 and TRBJ2-7, with D maybe TRBD2 (6 bases). The V end was cut by 3 bases, the J end by 6 bases, with 20 bases between. Germline assignment: CDR1 KGHDR and CDR2 SFDVKD. This CDR3 region has 16 residues. The CDR3 region is CATSDGKSPEEGEQYF. The CDR3 coding sequence is TGTGCCACCAGTGATGGGAAAAGCCCTGAGGAGGGCGAGCAGTACTTC.

This clonotype occurred a few times. The chain couples TRBV2 to TRBJ2-1; D remains ambiguous. Germline V gene lookup returns CDR1 SNHLY and CDR2 FYNNEI. The V end lost 1 base, the J end lost 6 bases, and 7 bases lay between the germline ends. The CDR3 totals 13 residues. This chain's CDR3 is CASSEEGGNEQFF. DNA for the CDR3: TGTGCCAGCAGTGAAGAGGGCGGCAATGAGCAGTTCTTC.

This clonotype was seen at least ten times. This chain links TRBV6-4 with TRBJ2-7; D gene uncertain. The germline V and J ends were trimmed by 1 base and 5 bases, with 21 bases remaining between them. The CDR3 length is 17 residues. Germline CDR1 reads MRHNA; CDR2 reads SNTAGT. CDR3 residues: CASSDFRTAEWCHEQYF. The CDR3 DNA follows: TGTGCCAGCAGTGACTTTCGGACCGCGGAGTGGTGCCACGAGCAGTACTTC.

This clonotype was counted ten times or more. CDR3 in amino acids: CASKIGRGNTEAFF. The CDR3 DNA reads TGTGCCAGCAAAATAGGGAGGGGGAACACTGAAGCTTTCTTT. V usage is TRBV11-1 and J usage is TRBJ1-1, with a tentative D call TRBD1 (5 bases). This CDR3 has 14 residues. Trimming shortened V by 7 bases and J by 1 base, and 13 bases separated the two germline ends. CDR1 is SGHAT and CDR2 is FQDESV in the germline V gene (reference sequence).

Ten or more counts support this clonotype. The rearrangement joins TRBV2 to TRBJ2-7; a weak D match, TRBD2 (5 bases). Trimming cost V 5 bases and J 6 bases, with 20 bases left between them. The CDR3 spans 15 residues. CDR1 and CDR2 (germline): SNHLY, FYNNEI. CDR3 region: CASSSRTLDWREQYF. DNA of the CDR3: TGTGCCAGCAGTTCCCGCACACTAGATTGGCGCGAGCAGTACTTC.